The rows below give T cell receptor beta chains drawn from one sample of a study of T-cell reconstitution after alpha-beta-depleted transplantation in children. TCRdb re-analysed the PCR reads in MiXCR, keeping a single row per CDR3 protein. The sample holds about a million distinct CDR3 sequences, about 31% seen once. The source was PBMCs, mostly from graft donor cells, collected 360 days after TCRalphabeta/CD19-depleted stem cell transplant. These receptor sequences come from a boy younger than two who had a stem cell transplant for SCID, so the T cells may come from the graft donor. Both conserved end residues are part of each CDR3. The order of the fields is clone size, V gene, D gene, J gene, CDR3 DNA, CDR3 protein. D genes are given only for firm matches. Only some rows state a clone size, as once, few, many or a class for expanded clones.

clone size: NA
V gene: TRBV5-1
D gene: TRBD1
J gene: TRBJ2-7
CDR3 DNA: TGCGCCAGCAGCTTGGAGGGACAGGGTAGTCGGGAGCAGTACTTC
CDR3 protein: CASSLEGQGSREQYF

clone size: NA
V gene: TRBV12-3/TRBV12-4
D gene: TRBD2
J gene: TRBJ2-3
CDR3 DNA: TGTGCCAGCAGTTTAGATAGCGGGGGTATAGATACGCAGTATTTT
CDR3 protein: CASSLDSGGIDTQYF

clone size: NA
V gene: TRBV5-4
D gene: NA
J gene: TRBJ1-1
CDR3 DNA: TGTGCCAGCAGCTCTCTGCCAGGTGAAGCTTTCTTT
CDR3 protein: CASSSLPGEAFF

clone size: NA
V gene: TRBV5-6
D gene: TRBD1
J gene: TRBJ2-7
CDR3 DNA: TGTGCCAGCAGCACAACCGGGACAGGGGCCTACGAGCAGTACTTC
CDR3 protein: CASSTTGTGAYEQYF

clone size: once
V gene: TRBV5-1
D gene: NA
J gene: TRBJ1-6
CDR3 DNA: TGCGCCAGCAGTCTTACCGGGACCCGGGATTCACCCCTCCACTTT
CDR3 protein: CASSLTGTRDSPLHF

clone size: few
V gene: TRBV20-1
D gene: TRBD1
J gene: TRBJ2-3
CDR3 DNA: TGCAGTGCTCCCCAGGGGGTTAGCGCAGATACGCAGTATTTT
CDR3 protein: CSAPQGVSADTQYF

clone size: many
V gene: TRBV6-2/TRBV6-3
D gene: NA
J gene: TRBJ2-1
CDR3 DNA: TGTGCCAGCAGTTACCTTACTCCTTCCAATGAGCAGTTCTTC
CDR3 protein: CASSYLTPSNEQFF

clone size: few
V gene: TRBV6-1
D gene: TRBD2
J gene: TRBJ2-1
CDR3 DNA: TGTGCCAGCAGCCATACGCCCCGCCGGACTAGTAATTATATGGGTGAGCAGTTCTTC
CDR3 protein: CASSHTPRRTSNYMGEQFF

clone size: few
V gene: TRBV28
D gene: NA
J gene: TRBJ2-3
CDR3 DNA: TGTGCCAGCAGTTTAGTAACCCCCACCTCGAATACGCAGTATTTT
CDR3 protein: CASSLVTPTSNTQYF

clone size: NA
V gene: TRBV15
D gene: NA
J gene: TRBJ1-1
CDR3 DNA: TGTGCCACCAGCCCGAAGAGGGGCACTGAAGCTTTCTTT
CDR3 protein: CATSPKRGTEAFF

clone size: NA
V gene: TRBV6-2/TRBV6-3
D gene: TRBD1
J gene: TRBJ1-6
CDR3 DNA: TGTGCCAGCAGTCCATCCGGGACAGGCGGGTCACCCCTCCACTTT
CDR3 protein: CASSPSGTGGSPLHF

clone size: NA
V gene: TRBV7-9
D gene: TRBD2
J gene: TRBJ2-7
CDR3 DNA: TGTGCCAGCAGCTCACTGACTAGCGGGACACACGAGCAGTACTTC
CDR3 protein: CASSSLTSGTHEQYF

clone size: many
V gene: TRBV6-5
D gene: TRBD1
J gene: TRBJ2-7
CDR3 DNA: TGTGCCAGCAGTCCGGGACAGGGGGCTTCCTACGAGCAGTACTTC
CDR3 protein: CASSPGQGASYEQYF

clone size: few
V gene: TRBV5-1
D gene: NA
J gene: TRBJ1-1
CDR3 DNA: TGCGCCAGCAGCTTGGTTCCGGTAGACACTGAAGCTTTCTTT
CDR3 protein: CASSLVPVDTEAFF

clone size: NA
V gene: TRBV4-1
D gene: TRBD1
J gene: TRBJ1-1
CDR3 DNA: TGCGCCAGCAGCCGGTTAGGACAGGGGGGGACTGAAGCTTTCTTT
CDR3 protein: CASSRLGQGGTEAFF

clone size: few
V gene: TRBV12-3/TRBV12-4
D gene: TRBD2
J gene: TRBJ2-1
CDR3 DNA: TGTGCCAGCAGAGGCCCTAGCGGGAGGGAACCAAGGAATGAGCAGTTCTTC
CDR3 protein: CASRGPSGREPRNEQFF

clone size: NA
V gene: TRBV7-3
D gene: TRBD1
J gene: TRBJ2-5
CDR3 DNA: TGTGCCAGCAGCTTAACGGGGACAGGGATTCAAGAGACCCAGTACTTC
CDR3 protein: CASSLTGTGIQETQYF

clone size: few
V gene: TRBV5-1
D gene: TRBD1
J gene: TRBJ2-1
CDR3 DNA: TGCGCCAGCAGCTTGGAGACAGGGGGCATTGGTGAGCAGTTCTTC
CDR3 protein: CASSLETGGIGEQFF

clone size: few
V gene: TRBV6-5
D gene: TRBD1
J gene: TRBJ1-2
CDR3 DNA: TGTGCCAGCACCGGGACAGGGGGAAACTATGGCTACACCTTC
CDR3 protein: CASTGTGGNYGYTF

clone size: few
V gene: TRBV6-5
D gene: TRBD1
J gene: TRBJ2-7
CDR3 DNA: TGTGCCAGCAGTTCCCCCCCCGGACGACAGGGGAGCCCCTACGAGCAGTACTTC
CDR3 protein: CASSSPPGRQGSPYEQYF

clone size: few
V gene: TRBV18
D gene: TRBD1
J gene: TRBJ2-1
CDR3 DNA: TGTGCCAGCTCACAGGGGGCCGGCTCCTACAATGAGCAGTTCTTC
CDR3 protein: CASSQGAGSYNEQFF

clone size: NA
V gene: TRBV20-1
D gene: NA
J gene: TRBJ2-2
CDR3 DNA: TGCAGTGCTAGAAACCAGGGAGACGCCGGGGAGCTGTTTTTT
CDR3 protein: CSARNQGDAGELFF

clone size: once
V gene: TRBV4-1
D gene: TRBD1
J gene: TRBJ1-2
CDR3 DNA: TGCGCCAGCAGCCAGAACACCGGACAGGGTGGCTATGGCTACACCTTC
CDR3 protein: CASSQNTGQGGYGYTF

clone size: many
V gene: TRBV5-1
D gene: TRBD2
J gene: TRBJ2-3
CDR3 DNA: TGCGCCAGCAGCTTGTTCATTAGCGGGGGGGTCCCAGATACGCAGTATTTT
CDR3 protein: CASSLFISGGVPDTQYF

clone size: NA
V gene: TRBV5-6
D gene: NA
J gene: TRBJ1-6
CDR3 DNA: TGTGCCAGCAGCTTGGTGCAAGGAGGTGGTTCACCCCTCCACTTT
CDR3 protein: CASSLVQGGGSPLHF

clone size: NA
V gene: TRBV12-3/TRBV12-4
D gene: NA
J gene: TRBJ1-5
CDR3 DNA: TGTGCCAGCAGTTTTAGCCAGGTTAGCAATCAGCCCCAGCATTTT
CDR3 protein: CASSFSQVSNQPQHF

clone size: few
V gene: TRBV29-1
D gene: NA
J gene: TRBJ1-1
CDR3 DNA: TGCAGCGTTGGAGGTCGGGGCTCCTGGCCTTTCTTT
CDR3 protein: CSVGGRGSWPFF

clone size: NA
V gene: TRBV20-1
D gene: NA
J gene: TRBJ1-3
CDR3 DNA: TGCAGTGCTAGATTGCGGGGGACTGGAAACACCATATATTTT
CDR3 protein: CSARLRGTGNTIYF

clone size: NA
V gene: TRBV20-1
D gene: NA
J gene: TRBJ2-2
CDR3 DNA: TGCAGTGCCCCACGCCCGGACTGGAGAATTACGAACACCGGGGAGCTGTTTTTT
CDR3 protein: CSAPRPDWRITNTGELFF

clone size: few
V gene: TRBV6-1
D gene: NA
J gene: TRBJ2-1
CDR3 DNA: TGTGCCAGCAGTGGGGTCTCCTACAATGAGCAGTTCTTC
CDR3 protein: CASSGVSYNEQFF

clone size: NA
V gene: TRBV5-1
D gene: NA
J gene: TRBJ2-1
CDR3 DNA: TGCGCCAGCAGCCCGACATCTGGGGGGCCAGGGGGGCAGTTCTTC
CDR3 protein: CASSPTSGGPGGQFF

clone size: NA
V gene: TRBV12-3/TRBV12-4
D gene: NA
J gene: TRBJ1-1
CDR3 DNA: TGTGCCAGCAGTGTACTTCTTTTATCTGAAGCTTTCTTT
CDR3 protein: CASSVLLLSEAFF

clone size: NA
V gene: TRBV5-1
D gene: NA
J gene: TRBJ1-1
CDR3 DNA: TGCGCCAGCGGGCCCAGGGACACTGAAGCTTTCTTT
CDR3 protein: CASGPRDTEAFF

clone size: NA
V gene: TRBV20-1
D gene: NA
J gene: TRBJ2-3
CDR3 DNA: TGCAGTGCATGGTCCAACACAGATACGCAGTATTTT
CDR3 protein: CSAWSNTDTQYF

clone size: few
V gene: TRBV20-1
D gene: TRBD2
J gene: TRBJ2-1
CDR3 DNA: TGCAGTGCTAGAGGTTTCGGGGGGGTTTACAATGAGCAGTTCTTC
CDR3 protein: CSARGFGGVYNEQFF

clone size: NA
V gene: TRBV29-1
D gene: NA
J gene: TRBJ1-2
CDR3 DNA: TGCAGCGCGCGGGACCTTTCGGGGGGCTACACCTTC
CDR3 protein: CSARDLSGGYTF

clone size: few
V gene: TRBV6-5
D gene: NA
J gene: TRBJ1-1
CDR3 DNA: TGTGCCAGCAGTTACTCGAGGACAGTGAACACTGAAGCTTTCTTT
CDR3 protein: CASSYSRTVNTEAFF

clone size: NA
V gene: TRBV29-1
D gene: TRBD1
J gene: TRBJ1-3
CDR3 DNA: TGCAGCGTTGACGACAGGGGATCTGGAAACACCATATATTTT
CDR3 protein: CSVDDRGSGNTIYF

clone size: NA
V gene: TRBV6-1
D gene: NA
J gene: TRBJ1-1
CDR3 DNA: TGTGCCAGCTCCCAAGACCGGGCCTCTCTGGGGGCTTTCTTT
CDR3 protein: CASSQDRASLGAFF

clone size: many
V gene: TRBV12-3/TRBV12-4
D gene: NA
J gene: TRBJ1-5
CDR3 DNA: TGTGCCAGCAGCCCCAGGGGCATCAATCAGCCCCAGCATTTT
CDR3 protein: CASSPRGINQPQHF

clone size: NA
V gene: TRBV20-1
D gene: NA
J gene: TRBJ2-3
CDR3 DNA: TGCAGTGCTAGAGATCGAGGTACGCAGTATTTT
CDR3 protein: CSARDRGTQYF

clone size: few
V gene: TRBV12-3/TRBV12-4
D gene: NA
J gene: TRBJ2-7
CDR3 DNA: TGTGCCAGCAGTTTCACGGGTGGCCTCTTGAGGGGGCAGTACTTC
CDR3 protein: CASSFTGGLLRGQYF